This T cell receptor (beta chain) was captured in a study of blood T cell repertoires in COVID-19 (TCRdb year 2020). At the level of the whole study: Samples from collaborators originated in the United States, Italy and Spain and spanned both the acute and convalescent phases of COVID-19. The prospective study material was composed of cDNA or gDNA derived from T cells, B-cell-depleted T cells, or PBMCs. The dataset comprised deeply sampled blood TCRbeta repertoires from subjects exposed to, actively infected with, or recovered from COVID-19. A freely available public database, intended as a resource for researchers studying the immune response to SARS-CoV-2, is where the repertoires were released. Samples were obtained from the ongoing ImmuneRACE study (first 160 participants) and from some 1,300 subjects provided by 6 global collaborators. The sample metadata nearly always contained a de-identified subject ID, COVID-19 status, age in years and sex. Where available, HLA class I and class II types were obtained from metadata supplied by the sample provider rather than from assay-based typing. The paper's findings and limits, for the study overall: The amount of clinical and demographic metadata varied by source and participant and was provided uncurated.

Concerning this clone itself: Its binding antigen is unknown. One base away there is no much larger clone; base qualities are not given.

Samples from volunteer blood donors who had recovered from COVID-19 were contributed by a second Seattle source. Each collaborating institution followed its own protocols to collect whole blood in K2EDTA tubes. Collaborator samples were shipped for TCRbeta analysis as frozen whole blood, isolated PBMCs, or DNA extracted from either sample type. The immunoSEQ Assay, a bias-controlled multiplex PCR, was used to amplify TCRbeta CDR3 regions from genomic DNA. The study's processing was this. Nucleated cell counts per sample were estimated from amplification of reference gene primers within the assay. To quantify the absolute abundance of each unique TCRbeta CDR3 rearrangement, sequence reads were collapsed and filtered. Productive Simpson clonality was computed per sample as the square root of Simpson's diversity index over productive rearrangements. TCRdb took over this immuneACCESS table, retaining in-frame rearrangements with V and J assigned. Such tables are incomplete; in checked studies, under half of the missing clones stem from an unresolved V gene, and the remainder is unexplained. The D gene and trimming were derived from the DNA, and the V and J assignments and clone size from that table. The sample table contains roughly 290,000 clones; only one count was recorded for approximately 87% of them. The ten biggest clones cover 6.5% to 9.5% of the sample.

From cysteine to phenylalanine, the CDR3 is 15 amino acids long. Left in the record is the CDR3 DNA by itself, 45 bases read in frame from the first base. The germline V gene yields KGHDR for CDR1 and SFDVKD for CDR2. Germline trimming: 3 bases from V, 4 bases from J; junction bases outside gene matches: 6. This clonotype was sampled from a woman aged 50 to 65 who had recovered from COVID-19. Sequencing was carried out using peripheral blood. The sequence links TRBV24-1 to TRBJ1-1; TRBD1 aligns with 8 central bases. CDR3 sequence: CATSDGQGWGTEAFF. In nucleotides, the sequence is TGTGCCACCAGTGATGGACAGGGTTGGGGCACTGAAGCTTTCTTT.